The present T cell receptor (beta chain) was sequenced within a study of T-cell reconstitution after alpha-beta-depleted transplantation in children. TCRbeta library construction was performed incorporating unique molecular identifiers. From the PCR reads, TCRdb called clonotypes with MiXCR, one entry per CDR3 protein. The sample holds more than 250,000 distinct CDR3 sequences, 9.9% seen once. With 5 bases removed from V and 1 base from J, the gap between germline ends came to 13 bases. CDR3 length: 14 amino acids. CDR1 is SGHRS, CDR2 YFSETQ, per germline. The starting material was PBMCs from the stem cell graft donor, obtained from the stem cell graft. This clonotype was sampled from a human donor who donated a stem cell graft to a child with SCID. The J gene is TRBJ2-7, the V gene TRBV5-1; D possibly corresponds to TRBD2 (5 bases). In DNA form, the CDR3 reads TGCGCCAGCAGACCCAGCTGGACTTCCTACGAGCAGTACTTC. Amino acid sequence: CASRPSWTSYEQYF.